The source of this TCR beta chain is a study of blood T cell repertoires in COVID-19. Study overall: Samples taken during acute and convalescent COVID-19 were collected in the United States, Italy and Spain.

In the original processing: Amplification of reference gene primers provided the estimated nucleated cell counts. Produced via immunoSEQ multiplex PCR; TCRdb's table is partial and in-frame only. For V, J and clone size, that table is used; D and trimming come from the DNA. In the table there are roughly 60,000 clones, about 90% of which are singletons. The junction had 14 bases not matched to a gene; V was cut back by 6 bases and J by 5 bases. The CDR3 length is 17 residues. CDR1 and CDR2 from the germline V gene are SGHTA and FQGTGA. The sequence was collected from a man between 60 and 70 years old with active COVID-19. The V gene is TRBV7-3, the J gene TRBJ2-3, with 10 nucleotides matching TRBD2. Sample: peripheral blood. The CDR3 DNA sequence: TGTGCCAGCAGTTCCCACTTTCTAGCGGGAGCAGTAGATACGCAGTATTTT. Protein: CASSSHFLAGAVDTQYF.